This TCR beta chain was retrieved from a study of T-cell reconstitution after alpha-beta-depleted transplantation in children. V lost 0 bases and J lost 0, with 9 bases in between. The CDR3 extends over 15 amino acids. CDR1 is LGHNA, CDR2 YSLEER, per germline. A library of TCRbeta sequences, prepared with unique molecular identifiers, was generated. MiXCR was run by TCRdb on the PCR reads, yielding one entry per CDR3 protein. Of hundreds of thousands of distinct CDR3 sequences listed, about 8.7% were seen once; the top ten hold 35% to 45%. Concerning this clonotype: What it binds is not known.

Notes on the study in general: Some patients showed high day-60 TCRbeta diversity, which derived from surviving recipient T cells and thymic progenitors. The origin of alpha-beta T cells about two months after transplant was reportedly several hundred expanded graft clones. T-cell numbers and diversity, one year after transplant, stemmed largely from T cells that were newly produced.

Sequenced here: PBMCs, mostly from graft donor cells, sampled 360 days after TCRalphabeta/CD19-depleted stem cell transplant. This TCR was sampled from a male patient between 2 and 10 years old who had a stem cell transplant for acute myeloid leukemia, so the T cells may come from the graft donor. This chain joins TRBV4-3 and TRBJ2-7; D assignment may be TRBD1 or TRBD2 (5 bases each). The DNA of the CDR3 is TGCGCCAGCAGCCAAGAATGGGACGACTCCTACGAGCAGTACTTC. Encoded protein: CASSQEWDDSYEQYF.